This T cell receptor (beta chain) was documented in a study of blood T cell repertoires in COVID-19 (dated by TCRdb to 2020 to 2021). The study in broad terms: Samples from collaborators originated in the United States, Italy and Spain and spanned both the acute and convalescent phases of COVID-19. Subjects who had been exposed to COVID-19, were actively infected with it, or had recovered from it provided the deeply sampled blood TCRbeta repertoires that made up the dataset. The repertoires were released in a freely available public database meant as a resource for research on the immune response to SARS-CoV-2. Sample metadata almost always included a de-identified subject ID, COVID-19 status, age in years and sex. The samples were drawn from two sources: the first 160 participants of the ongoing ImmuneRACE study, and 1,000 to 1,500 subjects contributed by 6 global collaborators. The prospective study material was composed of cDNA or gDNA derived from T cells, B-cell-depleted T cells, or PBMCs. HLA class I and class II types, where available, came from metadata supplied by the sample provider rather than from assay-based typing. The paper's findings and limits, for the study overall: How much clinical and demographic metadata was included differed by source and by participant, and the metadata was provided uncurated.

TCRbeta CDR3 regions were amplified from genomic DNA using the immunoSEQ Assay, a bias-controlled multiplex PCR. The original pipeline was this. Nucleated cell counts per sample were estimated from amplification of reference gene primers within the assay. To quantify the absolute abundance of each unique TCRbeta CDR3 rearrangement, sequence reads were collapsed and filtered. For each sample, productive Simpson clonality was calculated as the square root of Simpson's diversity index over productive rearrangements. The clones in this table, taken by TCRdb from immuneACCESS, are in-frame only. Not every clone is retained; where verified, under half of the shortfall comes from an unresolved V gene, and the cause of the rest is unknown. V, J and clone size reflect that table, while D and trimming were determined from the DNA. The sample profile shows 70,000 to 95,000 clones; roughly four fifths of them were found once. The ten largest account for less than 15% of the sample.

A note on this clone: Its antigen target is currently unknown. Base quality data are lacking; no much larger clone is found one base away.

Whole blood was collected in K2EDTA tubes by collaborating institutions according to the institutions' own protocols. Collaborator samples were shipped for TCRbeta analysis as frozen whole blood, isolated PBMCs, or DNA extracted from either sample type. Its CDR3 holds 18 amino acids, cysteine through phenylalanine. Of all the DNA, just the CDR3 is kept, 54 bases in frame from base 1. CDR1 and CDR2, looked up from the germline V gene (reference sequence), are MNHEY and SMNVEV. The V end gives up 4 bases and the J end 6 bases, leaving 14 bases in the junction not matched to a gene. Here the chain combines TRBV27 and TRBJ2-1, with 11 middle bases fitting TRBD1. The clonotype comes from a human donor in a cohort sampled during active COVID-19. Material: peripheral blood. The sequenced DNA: TGTGCCAGCAGTTCTTCCGGGACAGGGGGAGATCTAGGCAATGAGCAGTTCTTC. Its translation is CASSSSGTGGDLGNEQFF.